One sample yielded the 13 T cell receptor beta chains listed below, sequenced in a study of CD8 T cells in ankylosing spondylitis. Study outcomes and limitations: Ankylosing spondylitis blood appeared to carry a characteristic TCR beta motif of roughly eight highly homologous variants.

No antigen is known for these receptors. TCRdb re-analysed the 5' RACE reads in MiXCR, keeping a single row per CDR3 protein. Altogether around 390,000 distinct CDR3 sequences are present, approximately 20% being singletons, with the ten largest covering less than 20%. The source material was blood, either unsorted or a sorted T cell fraction (not recorded which). These receptor sequences come from a male donor with ankylosing spondylitis.

The chain carries TRBV28 and TRBJ2-7; the match to TRBD2 covers 7 bases. The junction had 9 bases not matched to a gene; V was cut back by 9 bases and J by 4 bases. Germline assignment: CDR1 MDHEN and CDR2 SYDVKM. The CDR3 is made up of 13 amino acids. CDR3 region: CASQREAPYEQYF. The CDR3, as DNA: TGTGCCAGTCAACGGGAGGCCCCTTACGAGCAGTACTTC.

This CDR3 reads CASSILTSGSTGELFF. The CDR3 coding sequence is TGCGCCAGCAGCATACTGACTAGCGGGAGTACCGGGGAGCTGTTTTTT. The V and J genes are TRBV5-1 and TRBJ2-2; 12 nucleotides align to TRBD2. The CDR3 runs 16 residues. Trimming cost V 4 bases and J 5 bases; bases outside gene matches: 6. Germline V CDR1 and CDR2: SGHRS, YFSETQ. The full variable domain, completed using reference TRBV5-1 and TRBJ2-2, is KAGVTQTPRYLIKTRGQQVTLSCSPISGHRSVSWYQQTPGQGLQFLFEYFSETQRNKGNFPGRFSGRQFSNSRSEMNVSTLELGDSALYLCASSILTSGSTGELFFGEGSRLTVL.

This sequence joins TRBV29-1 and TRBJ2-3; D ambiguous. Germline V gene lookup returns CDR1 SQVTM and CDR2 ANQGSEA. Trimming shortened V by 7 bases and J by 0 bases, and 8 bases separated the two germline ends. The CDR3 consists of 12 residues. This CDR3 reads CSGWTSTDTQYF. CDR3 nucleotide sequence: TGCAGCGGATGGACGAGCACAGATACGCAGTATTTT.

DNA for the CDR3: TGCAGTGCTGAGGGGACAGTTGAAGCTTTCTTT. This codes for CSAEGTVEAFF. The V gene is TRBV20-1, the J gene TRBJ1-1; TRBD1 agrees at 7 bases. With V trimmed by 5 bases and J by 7 bases, 4 bases remained unmatched. Germline CDR1 DFQATT, CDR2 SNEGSKA (reference sequence). This CDR3 is 11 amino acids long.

In this sample, this clonotype turned up a few times. CDR3 nucleotide sequence: TGTGCCAGCAGCTTTGGGACTCAAACTGAAGCTTTCTTT. It is translated as CASSFGTQTEAFF. This chain uses TRBV5-6 with TRBJ1-1; perhaps TRBD1 as D (5 bases). The CDR3 sequence is 13 residues long. Germline V gene lookup returns CDR1 SGHDT and CDR2 YYEEEE. Between the trimmed V and J ends, which lost 2 bases and 5 bases, there was a span of 10 bases.

V is TRBV6-2 or TRBV6-3 and J is TRBJ2-7; D may match TRBD1 or TRBD2 (5 bases each). Trimming shortened V by 6 bases and J by 2 bases, and 17 bases separated the two germline ends. The germline gives CDR1 MNHEY, CDR2 SVGEGT. The CDR3 consists of 15 residues. Written as DNA, the CDR3 is TGTGCCAGCAGCGACCAGGCCCTGGGGGCCTACGAGCAGTACTTC. Translated, it gives CASSDQALGAYEQYF.

The rearrangement joins TRBV28 to TRBJ2-1; TRBD2 agrees at 9 bases. Germline trimming cut 2 bases from V and 9 bases from J; bases unmatched to any gene: 8. Per germline, CDR1 MDHEN and CDR2 SYDVKM. The CDR3 is 15 residues long. Written as DNA, the CDR3 is TGTGCCAGCAGTTTAAGCTTAGCGGGAGTCGGTGAGCAGTTCTTC. Protein sequence: CASSLSLAGVGEQFF.

This clonotype was found a few times. The rearrangement links TRBV29-1 to TRBJ2-7, with 9 nucleotides matching TRBD1. This CDR3 comprises 12 residues. Germline assignment: CDR1 SQVTM and CDR2 ANQGSEA. V trimming: 3 bases; J trimming: 8 bases; junction bases outside the gene matches: 5. CDR3 residues: CSVEGTGPKQYF. The CDR3 nucleotides read TGCAGCGTTGAGGGGACAGGGCCCAAGCAGTACTTC.

This clonotype was seen a handful of times. The genes are TRBV10-3 and TRBJ1-5; tentatively, D is TRBD1 (5 bases). Trimming removed 3 bases from V and 1 base from J, with 16 bases in between. CDR1 and CDR2 from the germline V gene are ENHRY and SYGVKD. The length of the CDR3 is 17 residues. The CDR3 nucleotides read TGTGCCATCAGTGACCATCGAACGGGGGGAAGCAATCAGCCCCAGCATTTT. This sequence encodes CAISDHRTGGSNQPQHF.

This clonotype has just a few counts. The CDR3 region is CSARGGLGTGELFF. CDR3 in DNA: TGCAGTGCTAGGGGGGGTCTGGGCACCGGGGAGCTGTTTTTT. The V and J genes are TRBV20-1 and TRBJ2-2; weak D call: TRBD2 (6 bases). V lost 3 bases and J lost 4, with 12 bases in between. Germline V lookup: CDR1 DFQATT, CDR2 SNEGSKA (reference sequence). The CDR3 runs to 14 residues.

The sample holds a few counts of this clonotype. The V call is TRBV4-3, the J call TRBJ2-5; D not resolved. V gave up 1 base and J gave up 5 bases, with 14 bases separating them. The CDR3 covers 15 residues. Germline V gene data show CDR1 as LGHNA and CDR2 as YSLEER. CDR3 sequence: CASSQALVSRETQYF. DNA of the CDR3: TGCGCCAGCAGCCAAGCCCTGGTTAGCCGGGAGACCCAGTACTTC.

This clonotype was counted between two and nine times. The rearrangement links TRBV7-2 to TRBJ2-7, with 12 bases that match TRBD2. This CDR3 contains 16 residues. Germline CDR1 is SGHTA and CDR2 is FQGNSA. With V trimmed by 0 bases and J by 2 bases, 2 bases remained unmatched. CDR3 protein: CASSLARTSGTYEQYF. In DNA, the CDR3 is TGTGCCAGCAGCTTAGCGAGGACTAGCGGGACCTACGAGCAGTACTTC.

This clonotype was seen ten or more times. This chain links TRBV18 with TRBJ2-1; a weak D match, TRBD2 (5 bases). The CDR3 loop spans 12 amino acids. CDR1 and CDR2 (germline): KGHSH, LQKENI. The germline V and J ends were trimmed by 0 bases and 9 bases, with 6 bases remaining between them. CDR3 sequence: CASSPPEGEQFF. Written as DNA, the CDR3 is TGTGCCAGCTCACCACCTGAGGGTGAGCAGTTCTTC.